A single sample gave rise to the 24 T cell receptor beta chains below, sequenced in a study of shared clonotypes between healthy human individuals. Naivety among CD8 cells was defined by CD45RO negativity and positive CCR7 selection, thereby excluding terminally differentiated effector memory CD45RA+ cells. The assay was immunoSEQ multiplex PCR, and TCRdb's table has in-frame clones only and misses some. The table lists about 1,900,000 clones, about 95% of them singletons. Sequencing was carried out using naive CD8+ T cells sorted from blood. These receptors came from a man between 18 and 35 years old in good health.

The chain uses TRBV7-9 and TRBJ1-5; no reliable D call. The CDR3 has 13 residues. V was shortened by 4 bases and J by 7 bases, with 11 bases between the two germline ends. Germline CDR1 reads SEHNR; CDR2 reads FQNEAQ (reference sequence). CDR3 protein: CASSSGIGQPQHF. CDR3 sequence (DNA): TGTGCCAGCAGCTCCGGAATAGGGCAGCCCCAGCATTTT.

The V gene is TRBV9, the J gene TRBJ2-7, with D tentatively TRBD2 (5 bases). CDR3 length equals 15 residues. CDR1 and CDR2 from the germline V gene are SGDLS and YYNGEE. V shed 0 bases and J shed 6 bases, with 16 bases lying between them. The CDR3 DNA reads TGTGCCAGCAGCGTAGCGGGCGGGTCTACCTCCGAGCAGTACTTC. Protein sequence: CASSVAGGSTSEQYF.

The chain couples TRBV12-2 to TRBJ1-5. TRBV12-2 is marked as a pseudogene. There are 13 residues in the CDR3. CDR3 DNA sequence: TGTGCAAGTCGCTCAGAGATCTGTCAGCCCCAGCATTTT. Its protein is CASRSEICQPQHF.

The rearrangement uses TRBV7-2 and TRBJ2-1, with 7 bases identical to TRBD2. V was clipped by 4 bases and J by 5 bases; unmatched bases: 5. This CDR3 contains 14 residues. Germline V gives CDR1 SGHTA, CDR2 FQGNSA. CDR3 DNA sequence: TGTGCCAGCAGCTCTATGGGGAGGGACAATGAGCAGTTCTTC. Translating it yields CASSSMGRDNEQFF.

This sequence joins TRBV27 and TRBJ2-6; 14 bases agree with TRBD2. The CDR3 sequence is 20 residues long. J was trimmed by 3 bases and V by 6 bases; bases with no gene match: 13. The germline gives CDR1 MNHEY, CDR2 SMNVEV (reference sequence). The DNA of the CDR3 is TGTGCCAGCAGATTGCGAACCGGGACTAGCGGGAGAAGTGGGGCCAACGTCCTGACTTTC. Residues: CASRLRTGTSGRSGANVLTF.

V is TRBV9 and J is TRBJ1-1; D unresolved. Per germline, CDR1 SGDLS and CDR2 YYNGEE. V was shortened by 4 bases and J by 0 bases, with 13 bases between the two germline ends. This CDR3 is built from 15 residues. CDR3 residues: CASSPSGSMNTEAFF. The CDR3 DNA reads TGTGCCAGCAGCCCATCAGGTTCCATGAACACTGAAGCTTTCTTT.

The CDR3 region is CAWSPGGDTIYF. CDR3 sequence (DNA): TGTGCCTGGAGTCCAGGGGGCGACACCATATATTTT. The chain links TRBV30 to TRBJ1-3; 8 positions agree with TRBD1. This CDR3 has 12 residues. Trimming took 2 bases from V and 8 from J; bases not matched to a gene: 2. CDR1 and CDR2 (germline): GTSNPN, SVGIG (reference sequence).

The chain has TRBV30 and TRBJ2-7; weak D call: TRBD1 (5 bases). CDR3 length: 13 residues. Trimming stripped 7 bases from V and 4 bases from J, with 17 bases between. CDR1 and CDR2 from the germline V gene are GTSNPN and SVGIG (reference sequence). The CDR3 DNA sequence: TGTGCCTTTGGAAGTGGGGCGAGGTACGAGCAGTACTTC. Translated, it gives CAFGSGARYEQYF.

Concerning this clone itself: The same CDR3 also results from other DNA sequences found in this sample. CDR3 nucleotides: TGTGCCAGCAGTTACTCTGAAGGGGATCAGCCCCAGCATTTT. Its translation: CASSYSEGDQPQHF. V gene TRBV6-5 combines with J gene TRBJ1-5, with D tentatively TRBD1 (5 bases). With 0 bases removed from V and 5 bases from J, the gap between germline ends came to 8 bases. The CDR3 has 14 amino acids. Germline CDR1 reads MNHEY; CDR2 reads SVGAGI.

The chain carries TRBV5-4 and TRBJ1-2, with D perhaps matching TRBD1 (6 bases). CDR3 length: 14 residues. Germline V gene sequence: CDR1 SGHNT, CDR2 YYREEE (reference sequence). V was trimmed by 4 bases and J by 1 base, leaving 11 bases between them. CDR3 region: CASSMDSFNYGYTF. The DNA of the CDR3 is TGTGCCAGCAGCATGGACAGCTTTAACTATGGCTACACCTTC.

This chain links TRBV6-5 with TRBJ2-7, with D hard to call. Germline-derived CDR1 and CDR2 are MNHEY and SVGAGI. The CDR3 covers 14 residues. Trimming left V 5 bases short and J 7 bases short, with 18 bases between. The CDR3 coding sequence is TGTGCCAGCAGTCCCGATATTACGGCCCAGGAGCAGTACTTC. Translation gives CASSPDITAQEQYF.

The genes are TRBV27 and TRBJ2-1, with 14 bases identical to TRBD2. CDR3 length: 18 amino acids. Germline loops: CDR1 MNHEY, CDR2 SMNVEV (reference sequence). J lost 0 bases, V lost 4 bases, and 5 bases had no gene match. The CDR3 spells CASSSTSGRVSSYNEQFF. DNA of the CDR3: TGTGCCAGCAGTTCGACTAGCGGGAGGGTTAGCTCCTACAATGAGCAGTTCTTC.

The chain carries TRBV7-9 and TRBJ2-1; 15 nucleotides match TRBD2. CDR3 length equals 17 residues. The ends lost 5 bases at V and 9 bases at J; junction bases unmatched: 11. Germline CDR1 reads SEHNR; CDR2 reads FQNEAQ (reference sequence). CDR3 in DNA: TGTGCCAGCAGCGACGGACTAGCGGGAGGGCGAATATCTGAGCAGTTCTTC. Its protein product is CASSDGLAGGRISEQFF.

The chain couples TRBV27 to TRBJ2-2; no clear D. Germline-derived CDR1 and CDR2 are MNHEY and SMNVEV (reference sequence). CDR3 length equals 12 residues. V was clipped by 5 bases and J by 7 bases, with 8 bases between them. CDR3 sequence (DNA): TGTGCCAGCAGTCCATTTAGCGGGGAGCTGTTTTTT. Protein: CASSPFSGELFF.

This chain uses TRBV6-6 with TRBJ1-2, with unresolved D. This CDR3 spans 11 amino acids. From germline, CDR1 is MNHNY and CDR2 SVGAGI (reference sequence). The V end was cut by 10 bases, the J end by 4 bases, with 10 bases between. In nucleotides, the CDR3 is TGTGCCACCACCCCCGGCTATGGCTACACCTTC. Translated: CATTPGYGYTF.

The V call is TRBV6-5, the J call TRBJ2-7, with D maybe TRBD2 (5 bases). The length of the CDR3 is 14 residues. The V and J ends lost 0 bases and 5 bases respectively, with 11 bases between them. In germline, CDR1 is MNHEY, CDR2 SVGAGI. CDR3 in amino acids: CASSYSTGYHEQYF. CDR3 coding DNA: TGTGCCAGCAGTTACTCGACGGGGTACCACGAGCAGTACTTC.

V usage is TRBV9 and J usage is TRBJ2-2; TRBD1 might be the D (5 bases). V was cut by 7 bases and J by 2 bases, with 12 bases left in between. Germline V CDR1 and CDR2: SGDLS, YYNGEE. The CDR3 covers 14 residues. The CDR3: CASQGIHNTGELFF. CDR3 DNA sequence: TGTGCCAGCCAGGGCATCCATAACACCGGGGAGCTGTTTTTT.

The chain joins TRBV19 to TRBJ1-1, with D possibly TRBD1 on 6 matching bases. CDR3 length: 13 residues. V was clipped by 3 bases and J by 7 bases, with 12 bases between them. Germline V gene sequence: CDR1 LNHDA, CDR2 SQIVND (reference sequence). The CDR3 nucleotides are TGTGCCAGTAGTATTAAGGGGGGAGGTGAAGCTTTCTTT. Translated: CASSIKGGGEAFF.

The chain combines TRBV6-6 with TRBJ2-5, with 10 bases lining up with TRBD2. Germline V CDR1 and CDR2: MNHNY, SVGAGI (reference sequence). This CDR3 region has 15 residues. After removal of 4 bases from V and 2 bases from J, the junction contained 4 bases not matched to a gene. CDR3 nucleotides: TGTGCCAGCAGTTTTACTAGCGGGAATCAAGAGACCCAGTACTTC. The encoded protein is CASSFTSGNQETQYF.

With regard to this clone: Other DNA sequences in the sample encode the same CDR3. CDR3 sequence reads: CASSLGADTQYF. CDR3 DNA: TGTGCCAGCAGTTTAGGGGCGGATACGCAGTATTTT. This chain connects TRBV28 to TRBJ2-3; D may be TRBD1 (5 bases). The CDR3 is 12 amino acids. CDR1 is MDHEN, CDR2 SYDVKM, per germline. V was trimmed by 2 bases and J by 6 bases, leaving 6 bases between them. Full variable domain (outside the CDR3, taken from reference TRBV28 and TRBJ2-3): DVKVTQSSRYLVKRTGEKVFLECVQDMDHENMFWYRQDPGLGLRLIYFSYDVKMKEKGDIPEGYSVSREKKERFSLILESASTNQTSMYLCASSLGADTQYFGPGTRLTVL.

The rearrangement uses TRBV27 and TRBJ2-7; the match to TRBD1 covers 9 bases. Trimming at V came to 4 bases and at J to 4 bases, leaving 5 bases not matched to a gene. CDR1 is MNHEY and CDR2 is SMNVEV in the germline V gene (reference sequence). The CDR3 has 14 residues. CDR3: CASSWTGALYEQYF. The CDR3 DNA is TGTGCCAGCAGTTGGACAGGGGCCCTTTACGAGCAGTACTTC.

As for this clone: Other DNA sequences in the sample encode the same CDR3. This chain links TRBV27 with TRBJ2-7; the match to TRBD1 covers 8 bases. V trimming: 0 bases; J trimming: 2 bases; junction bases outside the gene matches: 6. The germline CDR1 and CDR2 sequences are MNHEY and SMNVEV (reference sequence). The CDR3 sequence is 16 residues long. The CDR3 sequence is CASSLSYGTGTYEQYF. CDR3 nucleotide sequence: TGTGCCAGCAGTTTATCCTACGGGACAGGCACCTACGAGCAGTACTTC.

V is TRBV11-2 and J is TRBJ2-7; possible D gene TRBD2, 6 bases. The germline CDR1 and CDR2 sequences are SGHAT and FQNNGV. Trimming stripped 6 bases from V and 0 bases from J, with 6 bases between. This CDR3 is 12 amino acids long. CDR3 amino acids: CASRLASYEQYF. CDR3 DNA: TGTGCCAGCAGACTAGCCTCCTACGAGCAGTACTTC.

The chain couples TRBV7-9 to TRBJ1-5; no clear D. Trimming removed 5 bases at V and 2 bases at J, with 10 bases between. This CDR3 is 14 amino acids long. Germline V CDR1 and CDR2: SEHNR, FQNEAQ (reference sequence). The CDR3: CASSPDWGNQPQHF. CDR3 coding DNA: TGTGCCAGCAGCCCGGACTGGGGCAATCAGCCCCAGCATTTT.